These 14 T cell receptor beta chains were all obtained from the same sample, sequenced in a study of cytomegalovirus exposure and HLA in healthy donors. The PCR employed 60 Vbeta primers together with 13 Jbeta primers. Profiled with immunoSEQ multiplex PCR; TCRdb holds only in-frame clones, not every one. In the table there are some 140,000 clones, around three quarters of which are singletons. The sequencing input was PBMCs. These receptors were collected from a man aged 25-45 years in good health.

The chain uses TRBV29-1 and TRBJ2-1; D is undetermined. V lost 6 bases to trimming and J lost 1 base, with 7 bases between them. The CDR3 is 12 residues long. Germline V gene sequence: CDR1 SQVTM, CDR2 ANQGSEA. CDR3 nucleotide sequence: TGCAGCGTGGAGTCTTCCTACAATGAGCAGTTCTTC. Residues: CSVESSYNEQFF.

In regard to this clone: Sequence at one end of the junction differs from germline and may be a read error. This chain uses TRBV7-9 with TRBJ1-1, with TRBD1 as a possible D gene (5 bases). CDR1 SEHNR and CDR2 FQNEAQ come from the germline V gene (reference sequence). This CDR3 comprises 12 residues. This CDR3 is CSSRVGGTEAFF. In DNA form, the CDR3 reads TGTTCCAGCAGGGTAGGCGGCACTGAAGCTTTCTTT.

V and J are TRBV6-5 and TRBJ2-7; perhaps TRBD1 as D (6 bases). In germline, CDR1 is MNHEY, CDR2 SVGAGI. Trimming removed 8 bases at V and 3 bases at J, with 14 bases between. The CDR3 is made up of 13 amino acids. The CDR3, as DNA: TGTGCCAGCCAGGGGCACAGCGACTACGAGCAGTACTTC. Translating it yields CASQGHSDYEQYF.

CDR3 sequence: CAWNRQDTEAFF. The CDR3 DNA reads as TGTGCCTGGAACCGACAAGACACTGAAGCTTTCTTT. The chain couples TRBV30 to TRBJ1-1; D is uncertain. V was shortened by 4 bases and J by 3 bases, with 9 bases between the two germline ends. CDR1 is GTSNPN, CDR2 SVGIG, per germline (reference sequence). This CDR3 contains 12 residues.

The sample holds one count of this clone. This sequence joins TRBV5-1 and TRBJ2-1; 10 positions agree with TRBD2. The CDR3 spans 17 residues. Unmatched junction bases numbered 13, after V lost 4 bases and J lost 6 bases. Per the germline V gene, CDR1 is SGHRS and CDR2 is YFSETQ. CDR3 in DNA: TGCGCCAGCAGCATCCAAGGGCGCCTAGCGGGAGTCAATGAGCAGTTCTTC. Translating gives CASSIQGRLAGVNEQFF.

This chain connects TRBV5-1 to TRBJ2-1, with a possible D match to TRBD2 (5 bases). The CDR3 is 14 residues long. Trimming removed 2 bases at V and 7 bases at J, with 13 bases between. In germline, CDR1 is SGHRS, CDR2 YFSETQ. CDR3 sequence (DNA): TGCGCCAGCAGCTTCCCCGCAGCGGTGAATGAGCAGTTCTTC. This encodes CASSFPAAVNEQFF.

In nucleotides, the CDR3 is TGTGCCAGCAGCTTTATCAATGAGCAGTTCTTC. Residues: CASSFINEQFF. V gene TRBV5-4 combines with J gene TRBJ2-1; no definite D call. Germline V gene lookup returns CDR1 SGHNT and CDR2 YYREEE (reference sequence). The CDR3 extends over 11 amino acids. The V gene lost 2 bases and the J gene lost 6 bases, with 3 bases spanning the gap.

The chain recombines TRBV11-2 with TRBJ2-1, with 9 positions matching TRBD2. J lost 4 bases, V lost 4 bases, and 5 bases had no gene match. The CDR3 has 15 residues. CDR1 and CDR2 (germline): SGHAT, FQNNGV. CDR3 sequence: CASSSLAGEYNEQFF. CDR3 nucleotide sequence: TGTGCCAGCAGCTCGTTAGCGGGAGAATACAATGAGCAGTTCTTC.

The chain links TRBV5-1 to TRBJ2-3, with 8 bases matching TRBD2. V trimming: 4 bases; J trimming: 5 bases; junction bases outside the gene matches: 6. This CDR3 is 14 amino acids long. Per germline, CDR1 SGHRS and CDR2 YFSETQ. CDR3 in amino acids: CASSNPLAGDTQYF. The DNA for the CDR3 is TGCGCCAGCAGCAACCCCCTAGCGGGAGATACGCAGTATTTT.

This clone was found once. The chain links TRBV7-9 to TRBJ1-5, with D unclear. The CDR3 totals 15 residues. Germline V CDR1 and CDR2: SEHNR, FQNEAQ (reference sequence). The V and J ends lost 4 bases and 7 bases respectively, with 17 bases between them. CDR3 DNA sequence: TGTGCCAGCAGCTCGGCCGGAGGGAGGAACCAGCCCCAGCATTTT. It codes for CASSSAGGRNQPQHF. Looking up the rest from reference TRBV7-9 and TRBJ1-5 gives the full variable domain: DTGVSQNPRHKITKRGQNVTFRCDPISEHNRLYWYRQTLGQGPEFLTYFQNEAQLEKSRLLSDRFSAERPKGSFSTLEIQRTEQGDSAMYLCASSSAGGRNQPQHFGDGTRLSIL.

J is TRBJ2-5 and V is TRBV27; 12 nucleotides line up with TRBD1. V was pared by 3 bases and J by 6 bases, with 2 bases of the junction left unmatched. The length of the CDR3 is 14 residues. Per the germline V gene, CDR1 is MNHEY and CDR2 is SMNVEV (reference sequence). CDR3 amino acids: CASSLGQGAKTQYF. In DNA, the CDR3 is TGTGCCAGCAGTTTGGGACAGGGGGCCAAGACCCAGTACTTC.

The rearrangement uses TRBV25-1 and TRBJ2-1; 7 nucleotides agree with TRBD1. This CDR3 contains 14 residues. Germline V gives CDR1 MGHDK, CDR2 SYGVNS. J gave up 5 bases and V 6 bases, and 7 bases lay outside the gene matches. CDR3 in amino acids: CASRKTGSNNEQFF. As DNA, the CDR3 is TGTGCCAGCAGAAAGACAGGGAGTAACAATGAGCAGTTCTTC.

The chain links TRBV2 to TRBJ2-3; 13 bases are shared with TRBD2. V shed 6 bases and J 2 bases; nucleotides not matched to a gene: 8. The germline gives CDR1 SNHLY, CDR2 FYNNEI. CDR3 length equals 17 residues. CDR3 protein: CASRGRLAGGHTDTQYF. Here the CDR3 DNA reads TGTGCCAGCAGGGGTCGACTAGCGGGGGGACACACAGATACGCAGTATTTT.

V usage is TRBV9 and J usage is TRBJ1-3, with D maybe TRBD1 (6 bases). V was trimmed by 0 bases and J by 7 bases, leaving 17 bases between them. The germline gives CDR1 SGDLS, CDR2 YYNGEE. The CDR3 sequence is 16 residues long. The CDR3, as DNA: TGTGCCAGCAGCGTAGCTGAGAGCAGGGGTGGGAACACCATATATTTT. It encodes CASSVAESRGGNTIYF. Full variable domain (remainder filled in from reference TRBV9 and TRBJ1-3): DSGVTQTPKHLITATGQRVTLRCSPRSGDLSVYWYQQSLDQGLQFLIQYYNGEERAKGNILERFSAQQFPDLHSELNLSSLELGDSALYFCASSVAESRGGNTIYFGEGSWLTVV.